One and the same sample provided the 11 T cell receptor beta chains below, sequenced in a study of breast tumors, draining lymph nodes, adjacent tissues. Using its own MiXCR run on the multiplex PCR reads, TCRdb lists one record per CDR3 protein. The sample holds about 21,000 distinct CDR3 sequences, around 50% seen once. Specimen: breast tumor tissue. The receptors derive from a female donor with breast cancer. Some clones in this sample may be carry-over from other donors' samples.

V gene TRBV7-3 combines with J gene TRBJ2-3; 12 bases match TRBD2. CDR1 and CDR2 (germline): SGHTA, FQGTGA. This CDR3 spans 16 amino acids. The V segment lost 5 bases and the J segment 4 bases; nucleotides outside the gene matches: 7. The chain's CDR3 is CASSARLAGEADTQYF. Written as DNA, the CDR3 is TGTGCCAGCAGCGCCCGACTAGCGGGAGAGGCAGATACGCAGTATTTT.

Relative to its sample, this clonotype is medium-sized. Here the CDR3 DNA reads TGCAGCGCTACTATTAGGGCGTCTGGGGCCAACGTCCTGACTTTC. Translated: CSATIRASGANVLTF. This chain joins TRBV29-1 and TRBJ2-6, with D uncertain. CDR3 length equals 15 residues. The germline V gene encodes CDR1 SQVTM and CDR2 ANQGSEA. V gave up 7 bases and J gave up 1 base, with 14 bases separating them.

This clonotype is medium-sized (0.01 to 0.1%) by share. CDR3 sequence reads: CASSLGPGEQYF. DNA of the CDR3: TGTGCCAGCAGCTTAGGGCCTGGGGAGCAGTACTTC. The chain joins TRBV7-9 to TRBJ2-7, with D unresolved. Germline CDR1 is SEHNR and CDR2 is FQNEAQ (reference sequence). There are 12 residues in the CDR3. The ends were cut back, 1 base at V and 7 bases at J, with 8 bases in the middle.

V usage is TRBV20-1 and J usage is TRBJ2-7; TRBD1 or TRBD2 may be the D gene (5 bases each). Germline V gives CDR1 DFQATT, CDR2 SNEGSKA (reference sequence). The V gene lost 2 bases and the J gene lost 3 bases, with 17 bases spanning the gap. CDR3 size: 15 residues. The CDR3 sequence is CSARSGQGNIYEQYF. The CDR3, as DNA: TGCAGTGCTAGATCGGGGCAGGGCAACATCTACGAGCAGTACTTC.

In this sample, this clonotype turned up a few times. The junction departs from the called germline gene at one end, perhaps through a read error. The rearrangement uses TRBV20-1 and TRBJ2-1, with TRBD2 identical over 7 bases. The CDR3 runs 12 residues. Germline CDR1 reads DFQATT; CDR2 reads SNEGSKA (reference sequence). This CDR3 is CSASLREHEPFF. Here the CDR3 DNA reads TGCAGTGCTAGTCTGCGGGAGCATGAGCCGTTCTTC.

This clonotype was picked up many times. This chain joins TRBV19 and TRBJ2-2; TRBD1 aligns across 8 bases. CDR1 and CDR2 from the germline V gene are LNHDA and SQIVND (reference sequence). This CDR3 is 14 amino acids long. Trimming cost V 6 bases and J 6 bases; bases outside gene matches: 6. CDR3 in amino acids: CASRTGEESGELFF. CDR3 DNA: TGTGCCAGTAGGACAGGGGAGGAGTCCGGGGAGCTGTTTTTT. Variable domain in full (rest from reference TRBV19 and TRBJ2-2): DGGITQSPKYLFRKEGQNVTLSCEQNLNHDAMYWYRQDPGQGLRLIYYSQIVNDFQKGDIAEGYSVSREKKESFPLTVTSAQKNPTAFYLCASRTGEESGELFFGEGSRLTVL.

CDR3 region: CASSRDRGTSGSEVADTQYF. CDR3 nucleotide sequence: TGTGCCAGCAGTCGCGACAGGGGAACTAGCGGGAGTGAGGTTGCAGATACGCAGTATTTT. The chain has TRBV6-1 and TRBJ2-3; TRBD2 matches at 11 bases. This CDR3 has 20 residues. V lost 5 bases, J lost 4 bases, and 20 bases stayed unmatched. Per the germline V gene, CDR1 is MNHNS and CDR2 is SASEGT.

Sample share makes this clonotype medium-sized. This sequence joins TRBV20-1 and TRBJ2-3; 11 bases are shared with TRBD2. The CDR3 covers 16 residues. Germline-derived CDR1 and CDR2 are DFQATT and SNEGSKA (reference sequence). The trim removed 5 bases at V and 3 bases at J, leaving 10 bases unmatched. For the CDR3, the DNA is TGCAGTGCTGTTAGCGGGAGGGCCAGTGGAACAGATACGCAGTATTTT. Translation: CSAVSGRASGTDTQYF.

This clonotype was seen at least ten times. A much larger clonotype is one base distant, so this may be a read error. The CDR3 region is CASGFVHLIQGDAYEQYF. DNA of the CDR3: TGTGCTAGTGGTTTCGTACATCTCATACAGGGGGACGCCTACGAGCAGTACTTC. The rearrangement links TRBV12-5 to TRBJ2-7; 8 bases align to TRBD1. This CDR3 has 18 residues. CDR1 is LGHNT, CDR2 FRNRAP, per germline. V gave up 3 bases and J gave up 2 bases; unmatched junction bases: 15. The full variable domain, completed using reference TRBV12-5 and TRBJ2-7, is DARVTQTPRHKVTEMGQEVTMRCQPILGHNTVFWYRQTMMQGLELLAYFRNRAPLDDSGMPKDRFSAEMPDATLATLKIQPSEPRDSAVYFCASGFVHLIQGDAYEQYFGPGTRLTVT.

As for this clonotype: The CDR3 end shows no conserved phenylalanine or tryptophan, and so a read error is likely. The V gene is TRBV5-6, the J gene TRBJ2-1; D might be TRBD1 (5 bases). This CDR3 is 16 amino acids long. Germline V gene data show CDR1 as SGHDT and CDR2 as YYEEEE. CDR3 amino acids: CASDLRQPAFYSEQFS. The CDR3 coding sequence is TGTGCCAGCGACTTGAGACAGCCGGCATTTTACAGTGAGCAGTTCTCC.

With regard to this clonotype: A much bigger clone sits one base away, suggesting this may be a read error. The gene calls are TRBV6-1 and TRBJ2-5; 8 bases line up with TRBD2. After removal of 5 bases from V and 5 bases from J, the junction contained 10 bases not matched to a gene. The CDR3 extends over 15 amino acids. Germline V lookup: CDR1 MNHNS, CDR2 SASEGT. CDR3 in amino acids: CASSQTAGGGETQYF. CDR3 bases: TGTGCCAGCAGTCAAACGGCGGGAGGAGGGGAGACCCAGTACTTC.